One TCR beta chain is described in this entry. These data come from a study of blood T cells in healthy people across ages. The V and J ends lost 4 bases and 6 bases, in that order; junction bases with no gene match: 9. Germline assignment: CDR1 SGHRS and CDR2 YFSETQ. This CDR3 contains 15 residues. The use of a sample-barcoded 5' primer and a J-beta primer mix characterized a second PCR of about 7 to 12 cycles. In TCRdb, the 5' RACE reads were re-called with MiXCR into one record per CDR3 protein. The sample holds around 1,800,000 distinct CDR3 sequences, approximately 39% seen once. The source is a human donor in good health. Sequencing was done on a sample of blood. The chain recombines TRBV5-1 with TRBJ2-1, with TRBD1 matching over 8 bases. Here the CDR3 DNA reads TGCGCCAGCAGCCAAGTCCGACAGGGGCTCAATGAGCAGTTCTTC. The encoded protein is CASSQVRQGLNEQFF.